This TCR beta chain was sequenced in a study of T cell responses to AZD1222 COVID-19 vaccine. Only in-frame clones appear in the TCRdb table, and some are missing; sequencing was by immunoSEQ multiplex PCR. Of 150,000 to 180,000 clones listed, around 90% were seen once; the top ten hold less than 3.5%. The sample was peripheral blood, taken on day 0 of AZD1222 vaccination. The sequence was obtained from an adult in good health.

Written as DNA, the CDR3 is TGTGCCACCAGCAGAGTAGCAGCCAGCAATCAGCCCCAGCATTTT. It translates to CATSRVAASNQPQHF. This rearrangement joins TRBV15 to TRBJ1-5; D is ambiguous. Looked up from germline, CDR1 is LNHNV and CDR2 is YYDKDF (reference sequence). The length of the CDR3 is 15 residues. The V and J ends lost 1 base and 1 base respectively, with 8 bases between them.